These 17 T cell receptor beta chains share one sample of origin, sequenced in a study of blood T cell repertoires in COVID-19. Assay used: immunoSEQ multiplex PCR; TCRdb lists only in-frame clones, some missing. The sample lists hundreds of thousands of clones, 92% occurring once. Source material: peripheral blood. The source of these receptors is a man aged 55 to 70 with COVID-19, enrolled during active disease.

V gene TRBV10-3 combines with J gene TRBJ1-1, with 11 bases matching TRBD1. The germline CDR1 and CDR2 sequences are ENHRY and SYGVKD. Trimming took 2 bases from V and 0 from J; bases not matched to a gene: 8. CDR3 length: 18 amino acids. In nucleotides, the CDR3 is TGTGCCATCAGTGAGGCCGGGACAGGGGGTAGGATGAACACTGAAGCTTTCTTT. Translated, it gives CAISEAGTGGRMNTEAFF.

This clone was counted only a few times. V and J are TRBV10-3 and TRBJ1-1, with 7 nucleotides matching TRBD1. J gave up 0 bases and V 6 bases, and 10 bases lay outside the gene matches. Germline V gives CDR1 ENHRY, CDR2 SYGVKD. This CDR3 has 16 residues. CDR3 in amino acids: CAIRGGPLLMNTEAFF. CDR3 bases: TGTGCCATCAGAGGGGGCCCACTCCTCATGAACACTGAAGCTTTCTTT.

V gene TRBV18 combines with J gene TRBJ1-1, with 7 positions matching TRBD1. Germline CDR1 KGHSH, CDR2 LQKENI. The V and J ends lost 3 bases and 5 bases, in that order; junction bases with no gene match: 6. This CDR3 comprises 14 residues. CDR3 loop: CASSPGTVRTEAFF. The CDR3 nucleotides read TGTGCCAGCTCACCGGGGACAGTTAGGACTGAAGCTTTCTTT. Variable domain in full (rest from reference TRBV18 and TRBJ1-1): NAGVMQNPRHLVRRRGQEARLRCSPMKGHSHVYWYRQLPEEGLKFMVYLQKENIIDESGMPKERFSAEFPKEGPSILRIQQVVRGDSAAYFCASSPGTVRTEAFFGQGTRLTVV.

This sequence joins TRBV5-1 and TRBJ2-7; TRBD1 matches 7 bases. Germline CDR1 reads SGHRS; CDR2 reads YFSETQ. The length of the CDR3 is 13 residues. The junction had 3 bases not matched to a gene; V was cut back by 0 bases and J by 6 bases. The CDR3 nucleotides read TGCGCCAGCAGCTTGGACAGGGGTAGCGAGCAGTACTTC. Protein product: CASSLDRGSEQYF.

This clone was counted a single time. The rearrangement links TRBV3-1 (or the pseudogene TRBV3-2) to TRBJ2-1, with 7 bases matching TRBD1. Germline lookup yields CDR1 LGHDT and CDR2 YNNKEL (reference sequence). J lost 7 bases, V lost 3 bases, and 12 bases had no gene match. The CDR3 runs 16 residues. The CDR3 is CASSHRTGVRLNEQFF. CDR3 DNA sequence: TGTGCCAGCAGCCACAGAACAGGGGTGCGATTAAATGAGCAGTTCTTC.

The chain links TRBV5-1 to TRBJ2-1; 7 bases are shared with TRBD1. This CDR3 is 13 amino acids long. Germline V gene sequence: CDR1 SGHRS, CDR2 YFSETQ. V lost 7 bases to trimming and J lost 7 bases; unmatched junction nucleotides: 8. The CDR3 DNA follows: TGCGCCAGCGGGGCAGGGGGAATGAATGAGCAGTTCTTC. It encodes CASGAGGMNEQFF.

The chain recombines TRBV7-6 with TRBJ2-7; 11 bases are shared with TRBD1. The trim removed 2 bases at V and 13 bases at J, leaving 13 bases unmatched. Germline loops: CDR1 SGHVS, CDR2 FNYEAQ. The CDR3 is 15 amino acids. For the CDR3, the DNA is TGTGCCAGCAGCTTACCGGGACAGGGGGGTTTCAGCAGTTACTTC. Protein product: CASSLPGQGGFSSYF. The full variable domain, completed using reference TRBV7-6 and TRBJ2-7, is GAGVSQSPRYKVTKRGQDVALRCDPISGHVSLYWYRQALGQGPEFLTYFNYEAQQDKSGLPNDRFSAERPEGSISTLTIQRTEQRDSAMYRCASSLPGQGGFSSYFGPGTRLTVT.

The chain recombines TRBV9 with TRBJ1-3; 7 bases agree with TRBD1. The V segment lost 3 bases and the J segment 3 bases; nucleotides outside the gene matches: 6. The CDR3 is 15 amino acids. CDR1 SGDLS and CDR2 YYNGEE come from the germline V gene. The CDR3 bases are TGTGCCAGCAGCGGGCGGGGACAGCTTGGAAACACCATATATTTT. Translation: CASSGRGQLGNTIYF.

CDR3 nucleotides: TGCGCCAGCAGCTTGCACTTCTCGGTGGACAGGGATAAGTATAGCAATCAGCCCCAGCATTTT. Its translation: CASSLHFSVDRDKYSNQPQHF. The V call is TRBV5-1, the J call TRBJ1-5; 8 bases match TRBD1. With 1 base clipped from V and 0 bases from J, the junction kept 18 bases outside the gene matches. The CDR3 covers 21 residues. Germline CDR1 and CDR2: SGHRS and YFSETQ. Complete variable domain (other parts from reference TRBV5-1 and TRBJ1-5): KAGVTQTPRYLIKTRGQQVTLSCSPISGHRSVSWYQQTPGQGLQFLFEYFSETQRNKGNFPGRFSGRQFSNSRSEMNVSTLELGDSALYLCASSLHFSVDRDKYSNQPQHFGDGTRLSIL.

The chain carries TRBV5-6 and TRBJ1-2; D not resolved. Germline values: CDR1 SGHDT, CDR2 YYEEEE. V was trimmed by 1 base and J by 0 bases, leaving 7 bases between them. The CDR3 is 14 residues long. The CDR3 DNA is TGTGCCAGCAGCTTGAGACGGGCTAACTATGGCTACACCTTC. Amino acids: CASSLRRANYGYTF.

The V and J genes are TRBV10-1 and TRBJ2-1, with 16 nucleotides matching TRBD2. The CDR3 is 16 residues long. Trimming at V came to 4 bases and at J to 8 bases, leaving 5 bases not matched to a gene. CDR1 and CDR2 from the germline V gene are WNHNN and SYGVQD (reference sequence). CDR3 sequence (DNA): TGCGCCAGCAGTGCTGGGACTAGCGGGGGGGCCTATGAGCAGTTCTTC. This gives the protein CASSAGTSGGAYEQFF.

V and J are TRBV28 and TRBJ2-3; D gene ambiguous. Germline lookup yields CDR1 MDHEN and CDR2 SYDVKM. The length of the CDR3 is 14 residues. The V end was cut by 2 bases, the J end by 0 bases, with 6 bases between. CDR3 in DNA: TGTGCCAGCAGTTTAGCGTCAAGCACAGATACGCAGTATTTT. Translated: CASSLASSTDTQYF.

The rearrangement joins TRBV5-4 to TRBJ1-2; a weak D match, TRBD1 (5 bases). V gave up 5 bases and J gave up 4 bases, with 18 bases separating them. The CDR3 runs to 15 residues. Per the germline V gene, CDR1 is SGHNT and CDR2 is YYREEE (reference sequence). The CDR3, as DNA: TGTGCCAGCAGGCATGACTCTACAGGCGCCTATGGCTACACCTTC. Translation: CASRHDSTGAYGYTF.

CDR3 amino acids: CASSRQIYNEQFF. CDR3 nucleotides: TGCGCCAGCAGCCGGCAGATCTACAATGAGCAGTTCTTC. The chain links TRBV4-3 to TRBJ2-1; D gene unclear. The CDR3 has 13 residues. Trimming stripped 4 bases from V and 3 bases from J, with 7 bases between. The germline V gene has CDR1 LGHNA and CDR2 YSLEER.

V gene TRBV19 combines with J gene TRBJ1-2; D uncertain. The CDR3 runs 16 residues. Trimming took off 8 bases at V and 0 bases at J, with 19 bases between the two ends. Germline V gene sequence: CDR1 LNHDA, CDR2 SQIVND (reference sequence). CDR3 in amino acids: CASRKDTHLANYGYTF. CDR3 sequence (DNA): TGTGCCAGTCGAAAAGACACTCACCTTGCTAACTATGGCTACACCTTC.

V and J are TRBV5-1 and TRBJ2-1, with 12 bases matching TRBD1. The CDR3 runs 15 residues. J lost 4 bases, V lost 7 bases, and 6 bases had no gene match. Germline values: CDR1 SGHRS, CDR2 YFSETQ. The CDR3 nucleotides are TGCGCCAGCGGGGACAGGGGGCGCGGGTACAATGAGCAGTTCTTC. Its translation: CASGDRGRGYNEQFF.

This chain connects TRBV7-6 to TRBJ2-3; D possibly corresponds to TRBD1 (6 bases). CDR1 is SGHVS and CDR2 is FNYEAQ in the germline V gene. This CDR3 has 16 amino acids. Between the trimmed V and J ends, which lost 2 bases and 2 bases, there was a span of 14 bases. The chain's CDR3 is CASSLYGQGFTDTQYF. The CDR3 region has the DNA TGTGCCAGCAGCTTATACGGGCAGGGGTTCACAGATACGCAGTATTTT.